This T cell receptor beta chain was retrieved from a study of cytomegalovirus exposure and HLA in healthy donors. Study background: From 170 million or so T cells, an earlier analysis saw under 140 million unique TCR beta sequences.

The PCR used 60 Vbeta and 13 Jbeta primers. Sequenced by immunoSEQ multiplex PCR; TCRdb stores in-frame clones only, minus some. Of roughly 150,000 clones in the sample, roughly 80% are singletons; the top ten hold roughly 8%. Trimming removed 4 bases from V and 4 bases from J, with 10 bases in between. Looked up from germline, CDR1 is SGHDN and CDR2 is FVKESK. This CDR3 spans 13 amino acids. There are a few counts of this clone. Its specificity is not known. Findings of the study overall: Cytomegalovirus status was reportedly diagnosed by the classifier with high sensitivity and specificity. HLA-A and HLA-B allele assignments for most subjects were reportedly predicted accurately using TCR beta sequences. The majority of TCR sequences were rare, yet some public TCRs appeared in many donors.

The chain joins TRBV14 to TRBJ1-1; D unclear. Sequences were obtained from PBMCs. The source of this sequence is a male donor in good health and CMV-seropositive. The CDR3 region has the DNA TGTGCCAGCAGCCTCATTCCGGGCACTGAAGCTTTCTTT. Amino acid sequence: CASSLIPGTEAFF.